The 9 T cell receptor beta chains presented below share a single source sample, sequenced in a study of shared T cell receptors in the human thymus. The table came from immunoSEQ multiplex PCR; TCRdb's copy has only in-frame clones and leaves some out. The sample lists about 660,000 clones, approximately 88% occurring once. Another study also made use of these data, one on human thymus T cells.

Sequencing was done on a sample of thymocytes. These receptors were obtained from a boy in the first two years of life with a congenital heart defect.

In nucleotides, the CDR3 is TGTGCCAGCAGCCCAGGGGCCGGGACACCCGCCTGGGACGAGCAGTACTTC. Translating gives CASSPGAGTPAWDEQYF. This chain connects TRBV7-2 to TRBJ2-7; D may be TRBD1 (6 bases). V lost 5 bases and J 5 bases, leaving 25 bases between the germline ends. The CDR3 is 17 amino acids. Germline CDR1 and CDR2: SGHTA and FQGNSA.

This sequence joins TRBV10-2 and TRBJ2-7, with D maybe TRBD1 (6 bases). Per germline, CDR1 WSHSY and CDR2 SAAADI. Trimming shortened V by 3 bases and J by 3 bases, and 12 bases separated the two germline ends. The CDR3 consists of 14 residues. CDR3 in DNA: TGCGCCAGCAGTGACGGACAGACGGACTACGAGCAGTACTTC. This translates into CASSDGQTDYEQYF.

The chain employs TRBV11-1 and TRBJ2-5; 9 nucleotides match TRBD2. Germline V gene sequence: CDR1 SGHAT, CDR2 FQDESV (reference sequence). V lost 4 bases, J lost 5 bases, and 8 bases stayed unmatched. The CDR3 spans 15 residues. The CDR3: CASSSGTSCSETQYF. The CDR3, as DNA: TGTGCCAGCAGCTCGGGGACTAGCTGTTCGGAGACCCAGTACTTC.

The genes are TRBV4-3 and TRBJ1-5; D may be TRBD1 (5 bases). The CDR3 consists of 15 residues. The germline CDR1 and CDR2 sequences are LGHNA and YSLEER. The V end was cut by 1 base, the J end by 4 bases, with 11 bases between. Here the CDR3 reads CASSQVPGVNQPQHF. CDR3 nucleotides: TGCGCCAGCAGCCAAGTCCCGGGGGTAAATCAGCCCCAGCATTTT.

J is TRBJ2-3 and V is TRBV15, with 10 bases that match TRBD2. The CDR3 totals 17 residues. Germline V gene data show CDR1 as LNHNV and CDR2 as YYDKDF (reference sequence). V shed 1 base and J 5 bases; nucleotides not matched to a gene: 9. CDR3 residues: CATSRGESSGSKDTQYF. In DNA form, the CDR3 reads TGTGCCACCAGCAGAGGAGAGTCTAGCGGGAGTAAAGATACGCAGTATTTT.

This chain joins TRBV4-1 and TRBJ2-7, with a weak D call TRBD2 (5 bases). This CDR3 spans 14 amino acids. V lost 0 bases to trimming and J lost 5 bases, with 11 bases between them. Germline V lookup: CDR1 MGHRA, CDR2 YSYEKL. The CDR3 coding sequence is TGCGCCAGCAGCCAAGATCAGTTGCGGGACGAGCAGTACTTC. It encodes CASSQDQLRDEQYF.

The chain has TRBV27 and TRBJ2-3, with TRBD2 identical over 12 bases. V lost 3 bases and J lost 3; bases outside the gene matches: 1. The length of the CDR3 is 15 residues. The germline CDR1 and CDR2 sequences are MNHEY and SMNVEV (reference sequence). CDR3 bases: TGTGCCAGCAGTTTCACTAGCGGGAGGACAGATACGCAGTATTTT. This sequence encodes CASSFTSGRTDTQYF.

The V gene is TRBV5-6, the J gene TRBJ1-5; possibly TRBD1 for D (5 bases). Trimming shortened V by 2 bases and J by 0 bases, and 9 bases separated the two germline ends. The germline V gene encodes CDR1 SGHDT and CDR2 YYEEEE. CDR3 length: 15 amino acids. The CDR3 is CASSFGGNSNQPQHF. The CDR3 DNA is TGTGCCAGCAGCTTTGGGGGGAATAGCAATCAGCCCCAGCATTTT.

The CDR3 sequence: CASSHAGGGRVEQFF. CDR3 DNA sequence: TGTGCCAGCAGCCATGCGGGAGGCGGGAGGGTTGAGCAGTTCTTC. This sequence joins TRBV4-2 and TRBJ2-1, with 9 bases identical to TRBD2. Trimming at V came to 3 bases and at J to 9 bases, leaving 9 bases not matched to a gene. Germline CDR1 LGHNA, CDR2 YNFKEQ. The CDR3 runs to 15 residues.